This T cell receptor beta chain was obtained from a study of blood T cell repertoires in COVID-19. Study-level information: Researchers got acute and convalescent COVID-19 samples from the United States, Italy and Spain.

Original handling: It was from reference gene primer amplification that nucleated cell counts were estimated. The repertoire was sequenced with immunoSEQ multiplex PCR; TCRdb's copy has only in-frame clones and lacks some. D and trimming come from the DNA, and the V and J calls and clone size come from that table. The data contain almost 45,000 clones, around 75% of them singletons. This CDR3 spans 13 amino acids. From germline, CDR1 is MDHEN and CDR2 SYDVKM. The V and J ends lost 6 bases and 2 bases respectively, with 10 bases between them. The V call is TRBV28, the J call TRBJ1-2; D ambiguous. Sequenced: peripheral blood. The TCR originated in a man older than 75 with acute or convalescent COVID-19. CDR3 nucleotide sequence: TGTGCCAGCAGCCCGACACAAAACTATGGCTACACCTTC. Translated: CASSPTQNYGYTF.